Shown below are 3 T cell receptor beta chains from a single sample sequenced in a study of T cell responses to AZD1222 COVID-19 vaccine. TCRdb keeps only in-frame clones here, not all; method: immunoSEQ multiplex PCR. This table holds 160,000 or so clones, around 90% found once. Sequencing used peripheral blood, obtained on day 0 of AZD1222 vaccination. These receptors were collected from an adult in good health.

V and J are TRBV7-2 and TRBJ1-1, with D unresolved. This CDR3 contains 15 residues. CDR1 SGHTA and CDR2 FQGNSA come from the germline V gene. V was shortened by 4 bases and J by 0 bases, with 12 bases between the two germline ends. CDR3 protein: CASSSTQNMNTEAFF. DNA for the CDR3: TGTGCCAGCAGCTCGACACAGAACATGAACACTGAAGCTTTCTTT.

The chain carries TRBV7-2 and TRBJ1-5; TRBD1 might be the D (6 bases). There are 14 residues in the CDR3. Trimming left V 6 bases short and J 4 bases short, with 13 bases between. Germline-derived CDR1 and CDR2 are SGHTA and FQGNSA. The CDR3 sequence is CASSPLQGNQPQHF. DNA of the CDR3: TGTGCCAGCAGTCCTCTTCAGGGGAATCAGCCCCAGCATTTT.

The CDR3: CASSRFGGGGTGELFF. CDR3 sequence (DNA): TGTGCCAGCAGCCGATTCGGGGGAGGGGGCACCGGGGAGCTGTTTTTT. The chain couples TRBV4-2 to TRBJ2-2; D possibly corresponds to TRBD2 (7 bases). Germline V gene lookup returns CDR1 LGHNA and CDR2 YNFKEQ. This CDR3 has 16 residues. Deletions cut 4 bases from V and 4 bases from J, with 16 bases between.